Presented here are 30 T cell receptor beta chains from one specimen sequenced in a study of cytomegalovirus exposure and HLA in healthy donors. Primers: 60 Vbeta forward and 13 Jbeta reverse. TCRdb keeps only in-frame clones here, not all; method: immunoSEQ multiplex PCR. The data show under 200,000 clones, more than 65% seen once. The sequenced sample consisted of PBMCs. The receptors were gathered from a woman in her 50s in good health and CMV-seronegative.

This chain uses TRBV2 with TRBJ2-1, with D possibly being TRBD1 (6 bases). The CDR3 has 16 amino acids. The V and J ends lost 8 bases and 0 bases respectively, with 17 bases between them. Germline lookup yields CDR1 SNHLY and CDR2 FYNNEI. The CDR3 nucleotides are TGTGCCAGCTCCCCCTCGCCGGGACACTCCTACAATGAGCAGTTCTTC. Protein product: CASSPSPGHSYNEQFF.

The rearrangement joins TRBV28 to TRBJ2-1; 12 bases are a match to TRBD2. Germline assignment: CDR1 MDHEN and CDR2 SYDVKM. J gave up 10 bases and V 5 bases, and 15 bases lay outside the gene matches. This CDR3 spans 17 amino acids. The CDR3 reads CASSLPQLAGGPSEQFF. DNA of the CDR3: TGTGCCAGCAGTCTACCCCAACTAGCGGGGGGCCCTTCGGAGCAGTTCTTC.

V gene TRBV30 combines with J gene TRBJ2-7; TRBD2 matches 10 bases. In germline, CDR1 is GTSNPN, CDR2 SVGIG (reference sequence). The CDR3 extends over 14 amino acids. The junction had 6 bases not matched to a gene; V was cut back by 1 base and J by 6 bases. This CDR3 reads CAWSEASGSFEQYF. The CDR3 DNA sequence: TGTGCCTGGAGTGAGGCTAGCGGGAGCTTCGAGCAGTACTTC.

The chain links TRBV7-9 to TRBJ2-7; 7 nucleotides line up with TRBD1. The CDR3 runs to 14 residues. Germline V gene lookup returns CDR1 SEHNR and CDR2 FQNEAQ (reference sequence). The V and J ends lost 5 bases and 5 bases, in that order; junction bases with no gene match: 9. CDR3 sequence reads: CASSRSETGNEQYF. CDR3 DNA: TGTGCCAGCAGCCGAAGTGAGACAGGGAACGAGCAGTACTTC. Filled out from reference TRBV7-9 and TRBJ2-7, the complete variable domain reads DTGVSQNPRHKITKRGQNVTFRCDPISEHNRLYWYRQTLGQGPEFLTYFQNEAQLEKSRLLSDRFSAERPKGSFSTLEIQRTEQGDSAMYLCASSRSETGNEQYFGPGTRLTVT.

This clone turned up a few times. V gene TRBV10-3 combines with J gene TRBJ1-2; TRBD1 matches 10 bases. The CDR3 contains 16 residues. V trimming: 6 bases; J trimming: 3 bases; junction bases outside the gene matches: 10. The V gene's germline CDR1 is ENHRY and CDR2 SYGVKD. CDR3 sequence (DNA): TGTGCCATCAGAGAACAAGGGACAGGGGCGTACTATGGCTACACCTTC. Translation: CAIREQGTGAYYGYTF.

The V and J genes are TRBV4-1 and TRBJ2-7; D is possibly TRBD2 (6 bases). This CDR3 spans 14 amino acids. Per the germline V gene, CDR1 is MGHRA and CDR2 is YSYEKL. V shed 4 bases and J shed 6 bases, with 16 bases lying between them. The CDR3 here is CASSPPDFGSEQYF. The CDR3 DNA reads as TGCGCCAGCAGCCCCCCAGACTTCGGGAGCGAGCAGTACTTC.

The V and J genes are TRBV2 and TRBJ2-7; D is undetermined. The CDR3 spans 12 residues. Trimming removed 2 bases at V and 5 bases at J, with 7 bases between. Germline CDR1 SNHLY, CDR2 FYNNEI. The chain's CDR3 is CASSEFSDEQYF. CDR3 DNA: TGTGCCAGCAGTGAATTTAGTGACGAGCAGTACTTC.

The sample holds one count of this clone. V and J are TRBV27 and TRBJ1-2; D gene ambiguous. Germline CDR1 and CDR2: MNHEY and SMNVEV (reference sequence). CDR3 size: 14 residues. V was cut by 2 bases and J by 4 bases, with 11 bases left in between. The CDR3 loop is CASSLSGLGYGYTF. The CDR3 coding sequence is TGTGCCAGCAGTTTAAGTGGTCTCGGCTATGGCTACACCTTC.

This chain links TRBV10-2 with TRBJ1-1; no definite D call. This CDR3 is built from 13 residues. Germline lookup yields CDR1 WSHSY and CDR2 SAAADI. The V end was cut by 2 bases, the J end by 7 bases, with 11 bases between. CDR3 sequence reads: CASSEPMGGEAFF. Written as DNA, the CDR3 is TGCGCCAGCAGTGAGCCAATGGGAGGTGAAGCTTTCTTT.

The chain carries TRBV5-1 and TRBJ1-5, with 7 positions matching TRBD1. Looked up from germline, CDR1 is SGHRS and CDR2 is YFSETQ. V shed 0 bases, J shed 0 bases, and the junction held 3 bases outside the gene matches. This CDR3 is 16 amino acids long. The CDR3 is CASSLAGQFSNQPQHF. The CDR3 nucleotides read TGCGCCAGCAGCTTGGCGGGACAGTTTAGCAATCAGCCCCAGCATTTT.

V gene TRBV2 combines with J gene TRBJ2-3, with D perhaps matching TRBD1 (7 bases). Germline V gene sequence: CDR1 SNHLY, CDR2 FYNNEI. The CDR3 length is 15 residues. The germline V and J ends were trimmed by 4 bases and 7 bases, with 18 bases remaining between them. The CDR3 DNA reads TGTGCCAGCAGTGCAGGGGGAACTAGCTCGAATACGCAGTATTTT. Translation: CASSAGGTSSNTQYF.

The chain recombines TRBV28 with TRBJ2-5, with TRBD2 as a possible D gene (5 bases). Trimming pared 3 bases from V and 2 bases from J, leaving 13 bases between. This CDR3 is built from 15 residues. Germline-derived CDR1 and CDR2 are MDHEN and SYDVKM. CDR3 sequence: CASSFLGIQQETQYF. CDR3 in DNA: TGTGCCAGCAGTTTCCTCGGGATTCAACAAGAGACCCAGTACTTC.

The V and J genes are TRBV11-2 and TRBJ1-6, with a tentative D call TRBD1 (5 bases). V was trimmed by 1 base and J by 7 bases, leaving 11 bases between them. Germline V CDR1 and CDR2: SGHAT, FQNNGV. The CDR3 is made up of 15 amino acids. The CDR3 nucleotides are TGTGCCAGCAGCTTAGTGGGGGGGGAAAATTCACCCCTCCACTTT. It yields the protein CASSLVGGENSPLHF.

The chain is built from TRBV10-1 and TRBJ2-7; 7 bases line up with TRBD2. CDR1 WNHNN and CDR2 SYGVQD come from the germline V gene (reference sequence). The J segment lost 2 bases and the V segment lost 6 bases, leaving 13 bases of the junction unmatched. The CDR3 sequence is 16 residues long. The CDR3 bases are TGCGCCAGCAGGGGGGGGTGGTGGGAGGTCCCCTACGAGCAGTACTTC. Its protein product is CASRGGWWEVPYEQYF.

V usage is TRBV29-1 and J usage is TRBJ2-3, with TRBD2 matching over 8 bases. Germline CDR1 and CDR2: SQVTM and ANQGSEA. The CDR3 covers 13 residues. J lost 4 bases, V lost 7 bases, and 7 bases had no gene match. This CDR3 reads CSAGGGVADTQYF. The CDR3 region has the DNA TGCAGCGCCGGGGGGGGCGTGGCAGATACGCAGTATTTT.

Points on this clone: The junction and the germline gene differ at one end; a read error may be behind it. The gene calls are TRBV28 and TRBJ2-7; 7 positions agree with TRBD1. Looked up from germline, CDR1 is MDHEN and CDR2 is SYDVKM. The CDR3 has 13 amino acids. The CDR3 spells CAGRQGPLYEQYF. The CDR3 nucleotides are TGTGCCGGCAGACAGGGTCCTCTCTACGAGCAGTACTTC.

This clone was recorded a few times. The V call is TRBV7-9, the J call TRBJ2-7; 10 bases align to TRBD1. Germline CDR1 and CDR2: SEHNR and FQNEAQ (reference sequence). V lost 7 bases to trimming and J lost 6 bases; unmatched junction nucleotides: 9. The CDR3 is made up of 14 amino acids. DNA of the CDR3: TGTGCCAGCAACACCGGGACAGGGGCCTTCGAGCAGTACTTC. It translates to CASNTGTGAFEQYF.

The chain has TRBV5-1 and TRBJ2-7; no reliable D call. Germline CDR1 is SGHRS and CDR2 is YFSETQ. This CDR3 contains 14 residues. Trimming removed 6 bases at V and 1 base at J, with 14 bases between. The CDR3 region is CASTSTGSSYEQYF. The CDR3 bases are TGCGCCAGCACTTCGACTGGCAGTTCCTACGAGCAGTACTTC.

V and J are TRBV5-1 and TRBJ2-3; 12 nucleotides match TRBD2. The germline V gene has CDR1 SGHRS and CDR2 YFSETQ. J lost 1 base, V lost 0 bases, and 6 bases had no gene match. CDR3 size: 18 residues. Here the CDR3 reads CASSLASSGRGGTDTQYF. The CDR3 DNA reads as TGCGCCAGCAGCTTGGCCTCTAGCGGGAGGGGAGGCACAGATACGCAGTATTTT.

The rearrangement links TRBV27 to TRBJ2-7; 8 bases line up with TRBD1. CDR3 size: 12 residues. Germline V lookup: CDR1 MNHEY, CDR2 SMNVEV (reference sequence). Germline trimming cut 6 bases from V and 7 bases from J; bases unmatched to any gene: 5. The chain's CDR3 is CASSFRGREQYF. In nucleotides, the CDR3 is TGTGCCAGCAGCTTCAGGGGGCGGGAGCAGTACTTC.

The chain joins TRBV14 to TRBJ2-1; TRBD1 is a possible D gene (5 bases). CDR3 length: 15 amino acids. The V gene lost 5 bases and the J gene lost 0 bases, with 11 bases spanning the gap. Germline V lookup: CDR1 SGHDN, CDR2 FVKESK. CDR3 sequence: CASSATDISYNEQFF. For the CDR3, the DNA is TGTGCCAGCAGCGCGACAGACATCTCCTACAATGAGCAGTTCTTC.

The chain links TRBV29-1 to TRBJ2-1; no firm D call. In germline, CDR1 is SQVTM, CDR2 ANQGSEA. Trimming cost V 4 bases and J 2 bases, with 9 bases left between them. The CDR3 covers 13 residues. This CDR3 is CSVGSQTYNEQFF. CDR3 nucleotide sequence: TGCAGCGTTGGGTCGCAGACCTACAATGAGCAGTTCTTC.

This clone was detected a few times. For the CDR3, the DNA is TGTGCCAGCAGGCTTCAGGGGAGATGGAGCACTGAAGCTTTCTTT. Translation: CASRLQGRWSTEAFF. The rearrangement uses TRBV6-5 and TRBJ1-1; TRBD1 might be the D (6 bases). Per germline, CDR1 MNHEY and CDR2 SVGAGI. Trimming shortened V by 6 bases and J by 4 bases, and 18 bases separated the two germline ends. The CDR3 consists of 15 residues.

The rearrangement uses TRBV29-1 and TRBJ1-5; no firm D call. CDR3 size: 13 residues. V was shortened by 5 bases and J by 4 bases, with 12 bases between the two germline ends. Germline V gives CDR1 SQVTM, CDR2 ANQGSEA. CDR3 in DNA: TGCAGCGTTTCGGCGGAAATGAATCAGCCCCAGCATTTT. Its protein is CSVSAEMNQPQHF. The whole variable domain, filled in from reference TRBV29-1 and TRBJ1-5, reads SAVISQKPSRDICQRGTSLTIQCQVDSQVTMMFWYRQQPGQSLTLIATANQGSEATYESGFVIDKFPISRPNLTFSTLTVSNMSPEDSSIYLCSVSAEMNQPQHFGDGTRLSIL.

This chain's CDR3 is CASSTFYVTGVSEQYF. CDR3 coding DNA: TGTGCCAGTAGTACATTCTATGTGACAGGGGTGAGCGAGCAGTACTTC. The V and J genes are TRBV19 and TRBJ2-7; 8 bases are shared with TRBD1. V trimming: 4 bases; J trimming: 6 bases; junction bases outside the gene matches: 14. This CDR3 has 16 amino acids. Germline V lookup: CDR1 LNHDA, CDR2 SQIVND (reference sequence).

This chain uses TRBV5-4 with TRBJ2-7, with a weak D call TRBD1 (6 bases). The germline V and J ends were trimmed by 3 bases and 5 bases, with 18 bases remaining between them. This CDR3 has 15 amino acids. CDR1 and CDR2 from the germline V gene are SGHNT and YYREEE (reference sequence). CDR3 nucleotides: TGTGCCAGCAGCTGGGGCCACAGGGTCCAAAACGAGCAGTACTTC. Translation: CASSWGHRVQNEQYF.

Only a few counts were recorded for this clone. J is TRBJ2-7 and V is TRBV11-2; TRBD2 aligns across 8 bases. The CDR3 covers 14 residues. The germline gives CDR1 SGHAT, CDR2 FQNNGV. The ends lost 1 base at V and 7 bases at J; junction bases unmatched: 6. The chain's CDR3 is CASSLGAGVKEQYF. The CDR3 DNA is TGTGCCAGCAGCTTAGGAGCGGGAGTCAAGGAGCAGTACTTC.

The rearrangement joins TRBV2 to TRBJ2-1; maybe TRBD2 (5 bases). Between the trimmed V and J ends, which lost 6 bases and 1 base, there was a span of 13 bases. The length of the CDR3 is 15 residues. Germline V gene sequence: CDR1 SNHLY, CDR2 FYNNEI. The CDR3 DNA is TGTGCCAGCAGGGTGAGCGGAGGTTCCTACAATGAGCAGTTCTTC. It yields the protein CASRVSGGSYNEQFF.

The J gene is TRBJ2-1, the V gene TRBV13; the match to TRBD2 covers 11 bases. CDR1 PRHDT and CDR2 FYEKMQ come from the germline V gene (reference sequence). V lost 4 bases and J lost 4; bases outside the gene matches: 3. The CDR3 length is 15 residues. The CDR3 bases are TGTGCCAGCAGCTCGGGACTAGCGGAGTACAATGAGCAGTTCTTC. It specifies CASSSGLAEYNEQFF.

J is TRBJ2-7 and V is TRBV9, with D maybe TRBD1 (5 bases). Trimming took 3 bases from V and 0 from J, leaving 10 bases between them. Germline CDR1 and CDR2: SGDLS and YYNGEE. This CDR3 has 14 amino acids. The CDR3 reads CASSGDSYSYEQYF. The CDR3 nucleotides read TGTGCCAGCAGCGGAGACAGCTACTCCTACGAGCAGTACTTC.